Following are 9 T cell receptor beta chains from one sample sequenced in a study of blood T cell repertoires in COVID-19. Some clones are missing from TCRdb's copy, which holds only in-frame ones; the method was immunoSEQ multiplex PCR. The sample lists 110,000 or so clones; 75% to 90% were seen once. The sample was peripheral blood. Receptors originate from a woman aged 60-75 years with COVID-19, enrolled during active disease.

This chain links TRBV5-4 with TRBJ2-1; 15 positions agree with TRBD2. The CDR3 length is 16 residues. Germline V gene sequence: CDR1 SGHNT, CDR2 YYREEE (reference sequence). Losses at the gene ends were 4 bases for V and 5 bases for J; bases not matched to a gene: 4. The CDR3 here is CASSPRTSGGDNEQFF. The CDR3 DNA reads as TGTGCCAGCAGCCCGAGGACTAGCGGGGGGGACAATGAGCAGTTCTTC.

The chain links TRBV7-2 to TRBJ2-2, with TRBD2 matching over 7 bases. The germline V gene has CDR1 SGHTA and CDR2 FQGNSA. V lost 0 bases, J lost 7 bases, and 11 bases stayed unmatched. This CDR3 contains 17 residues. Written as DNA, the CDR3 is TGTGCCAGCAGCTTAGCTATCGGGGGGTACGGCGGCGGGGAGCTGTTTTTT. Its translation: CASSLAIGGYGGGELFF.

The J gene is TRBJ2-1, the V gene TRBV7-8; 7 bases align to TRBD2. The CDR3 loop spans 13 amino acids. V was clipped by 1 base and J by 15 bases; unmatched bases: 9. Germline V gene data show CDR1 as SGHVS and CDR2 as FQNEAQ. The DNA for the CDR3 is TGTGCCAGCAGCTTAGGGGGGAGGGGACGGTTGTTCTTC. Its translation: CASSLGGRGRLFF.

The chain joins TRBV10-3 to TRBJ2-5, with 11 bases fitting TRBD2. Germline CDR1 reads ENHRY; CDR2 reads SYGVKD. The CDR3 has 14 amino acids. V lost 8 bases, J lost 5 bases, and 7 bases stayed unmatched. As DNA, the CDR3 is TGTGCCATCTCTCTTAGCGGGGGGGCCGAGACCCAGTACTTC. Encoded protein: CAISLSGGAETQYF.

This chain connects TRBV11-3 to TRBJ2-7, with D perhaps matching TRBD2 (6 bases). Germline V CDR1 and CDR2: SGHNT, YENEEA. Deletions cut 4 bases from V and 0 bases from J, with 10 bases between. The CDR3 runs 14 residues. The CDR3 DNA reads TGTGCCAGCAGCTATACCGGGAGCTCCTACGAGCAGTACTTC. This gives the protein CASSYTGSSYEQYF.

The sample holds a few counts of this clone. CDR3 sequence reads: CASTPFSGYQNYGYTF. The CDR3 DNA sequence: TGTGCCAGTACACCCTTTTCAGGGTACCAGAACTATGGCTACACCTTC. The chain links TRBV27 to TRBJ1-2; maybe TRBD1 (5 bases). CDR3 length: 16 amino acids. Trimming cost V 9 bases and J 2 bases, with 22 bases left between them. The germline CDR1 and CDR2 sequences are MNHEY and SMNVEV (reference sequence).

Only a few counts were recorded for this clone. The chain carries TRBV10-3 and TRBJ1-5, with TRBD1 matching over 9 bases. The germline CDR1 and CDR2 sequences are ENHRY and SYGVKD. Unmatched junction bases numbered 5, after V lost 4 bases and J lost 7 bases. CDR3 length: 14 amino acids. CDR3 residues: CAISGTGEGQPQHF. The CDR3 nucleotides read TGTGCCATCAGTGGGACAGGGGAGGGACAGCCCCAGCATTTT.

This sequence joins TRBV2 and TRBJ2-7; D is possibly TRBD1 (5 bases). The V end was cut by 4 bases, the J end by 2 bases, with 6 bases between. Looked up from germline, CDR1 is SNHLY and CDR2 is FYNNEI. The CDR3 has 12 residues. This chain's CDR3 is CASSADTYEQYF. The DNA of the CDR3 is TGTGCCAGCAGTGCGGACACCTACGAGCAGTACTTC.

DNA for the CDR3: TGTGCCAGCAGCCAGTCCCCAGGGGTGGCCGGAAACACCATATATTTT. Its translation is CASSQSPGVAGNTIYF. This chain connects TRBV7-2 to TRBJ1-3; D might be TRBD1 (6 bases). The CDR3 is 16 residues long. Trimming removed 5 bases from V and 4 bases from J, with 18 bases in between. CDR1 is SGHTA, CDR2 FQGNSA, per germline.